This note documents a single T cell receptor (beta chain) sequence. At one of its ends the junction is not consistent with the germline gene, which may arise from a read error. This record belongs to a study of CD8 T cells in Susac syndrome. At the level of the study: Patients with Susac syndrome were therapy-naive, on corticosteroids, or on intravenous immunoglobulin alone at the time that blood was drawn.

The authors reverse transcribed roughly 0.5 to 1 ug RNA with random hexamers. The amplification used immunoSEQ multiplex PCR on TCR beta CDR3; it spanned 54 Vbeta and 13 Jbeta. TCRdb ran MiXCR on the immunoSEQ multiplex PCR reads and lists one entry per CDR3 protein. The sample holds some 200,000 distinct CDR3 sequences, around nine tenths seen once. CDR1 and CDR2 from the germline V gene are ENHRY and SYGVKD. The CDR3 length is 13 residues. V gene TRBV10-3 combines with J gene TRBJ2-7; D unresolved. Sequencing was carried out using CD4+ T cells from PBMCs. The sequence came from a human donor with Susac syndrome. CDR3 protein: CAISDEETYEQYF. CDR3 nucleotide sequence: TGTGCCATAAGTGACGAGGAAACCTACGAGCAGTACTTC.